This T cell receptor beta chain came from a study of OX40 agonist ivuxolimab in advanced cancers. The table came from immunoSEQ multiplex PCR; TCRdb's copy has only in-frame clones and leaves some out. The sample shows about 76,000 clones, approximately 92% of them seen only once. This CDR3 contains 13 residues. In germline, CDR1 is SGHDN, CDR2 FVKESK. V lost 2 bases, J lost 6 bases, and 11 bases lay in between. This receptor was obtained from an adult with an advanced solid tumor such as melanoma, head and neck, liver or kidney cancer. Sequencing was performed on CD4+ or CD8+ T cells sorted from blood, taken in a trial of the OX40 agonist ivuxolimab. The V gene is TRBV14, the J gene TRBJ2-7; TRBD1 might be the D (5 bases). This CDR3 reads CASSQTGSGEQYF. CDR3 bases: TGTGCCAGCAGCCAAACAGGATCAGGCGAGCAGTACTTC. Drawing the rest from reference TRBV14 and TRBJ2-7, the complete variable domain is EAGVTQFPSHSVIEKGQTVTLRCDPISGHDNLYWYRRVMGKEIKFLLHFVKESKQDESGMPNNRFLAERTGGTYSTLKVQPAELEDSGVYFCASSQTGSGEQYFGPGTRLTVT.